These 23 T cell receptor beta chains share one sample of origin, sequenced in a study of monozygotic twins with inflammatory bowel disease. TCRdb reprocessed the 5' RACE reads; each CDR3 protein has one entry and no DNA is given. This sample contains some 170,000 distinct CDR3 sequences. Sequenced input: blood. The receptor set was obtained from a human donor with ulcerative colitis or Crohn's disease, or a healthy co-twin of an affected twin (not recorded which).

This chain connects TRBV3-1 to TRBJ1-1. The CDR3 has 14 residues. Germline V CDR1 and CDR2: LGHDT, YNNKEL (reference sequence). CDR3 residues: CASSQGVGNTEAFF.

The J gene is TRBJ2-5, the V gene TRBV7-7; TCRdb designates TRBD1, a call that cannot be tested without DNA. This CDR3 is built from 13 residues. The V gene's germline CDR1 is SSHAT and CDR2 FNYEAQ (reference sequence). The CDR3 sequence: CASSARVGETQYF.

The genes are TRBV20-1 and TRBJ2-1; the D call from TCRdb, TRBD1, cannot be confirmed without DNA. Germline CDR1 is DFQATT and CDR2 is SNEGSKA (reference sequence). The CDR3 length is 16 residues. CDR3 sequence: CSARVRWGGSYNEQFF.

The V call is TRBV7-2, the J call TRBJ2-1. Germline V CDR1 and CDR2: SGHTA, FQGNSA. The CDR3 contains 15 residues. The CDR3 sequence: CASSLESEFGYEQFF.

This chain links TRBV5-1 with TRBJ2-7; TCRdb returns TRBD1, unconfirmable since there is no DNA. The CDR3 extends over 12 amino acids. Looked up from germline, CDR1 is SGHRS and CDR2 is YFSETQ. The CDR3 spells CASSLGGTEQYF.

V and J are TRBV7-9 and TRBJ2-6; TCRdb selects TRBD1, and the lack of DNA leaves this call unchecked. There are 16 residues in the CDR3. Per the germline V gene, CDR1 is SEHNR and CDR2 is FQNEAQ (reference sequence). CDR3 region: CASRNDKGSGANVLTF.

The chain links TRBV5-5 to TRBJ2-7; no DNA is available, so the TRBD1 call from TCRdb remains unchecked. CDR1 and CDR2 from the germline V gene are SGHKS and YYEKEE (reference sequence). This CDR3 has 14 residues. The CDR3 reads CASSLDRDAYEQYF.

The chain employs TRBV6-4 and TRBJ2-3; TCRdb indicates TRBD1, and absent DNA this call remains unverified. The germline V gene encodes CDR1 MRHNA and CDR2 SNTAGT. The length of the CDR3 is 14 residues. CDR3 in amino acids: CASSEGQGADTQYF.

This rearrangement joins TRBV7-9 to TRBJ2-1. CDR1 is SEHNR, CDR2 FQNEAQ, per germline (reference sequence). The CDR3 loop spans 15 amino acids. CDR3 loop: CASSLAVASYNEQFF.

The rearrangement uses TRBV18 and TRBJ2-1; TCRdb indicates TRBD1, and absent DNA this call remains unverified. The CDR3 has 16 amino acids. Germline-derived CDR1 and CDR2 are KGHSH and LQKENI. The CDR3 protein is CASSPARAQGGDEQFF.

The chain couples TRBV6-4 to TRBJ2-2; the TCRdb call, TRBD2, lacks DNA for checking. The length of the CDR3 is 15 residues. Germline-derived CDR1 and CDR2 are MRHNA and SNTAGT. CDR3 sequence: CASSEGLVGSGELFF.

The chain employs TRBV12-3 or TRBV12-4 and TRBJ2-7; TCRdb's D call of TRBD2 is untestable without DNA. The CDR3 has 16 amino acids. CDR3 region: CASSLVIAGVGDEQYF.

The chain couples TRBV12-3 or TRBV12-4 to TRBJ2-1; TCRdb's D gene call, TRBD2, goes unchecked for lack of DNA. This CDR3 contains 15 residues. The chain's CDR3 is CASSFRRGGVNEQFF.

CDR3 amino acids: CASSFLTSGSTDTQYF. The rearrangement joins TRBV7-8 to TRBJ2-3; TCRdb returns TRBD2, unconfirmable since there is no DNA. Germline V gives CDR1 SGHVS, CDR2 FQNEAQ. The CDR3 is made up of 16 amino acids.

The gene calls are TRBV12-3 or TRBV12-4 and TRBJ2-5; the TCRdb call, TRBD1, lacks DNA for checking. This CDR3 spans 13 amino acids. Here the CDR3 reads CASLATGYETQYF.

CDR3 loop: CASSLSRGHTEAFF. The gene calls are TRBV27 and TRBJ1-1; without DNA, the TCRdb call of TRBD1 cannot be checked. This CDR3 region has 14 residues. From germline, CDR1 is MNHEY and CDR2 SMNVEV (reference sequence).

This sequence joins TRBV20-1 and TRBJ2-5; TCRdb's D call of TRBD1 is untestable without DNA. Germline-derived CDR1 and CDR2 are DFQATT and SNEGSKA (reference sequence). The length of the CDR3 is 13 residues. The CDR3: CSANAGGEETQYF.

The rearrangement links TRBV6-1 to TRBJ2-3; the D gene TCRdb calls, TRBD2, cannot be checked with no DNA. Germline lookup yields CDR1 MNHNS and CDR2 SASEGT. There are 14 residues in the CDR3. CDR3 loop: CATQLAGGTDTQYF.

V gene TRBV5-6 combines with J gene TRBJ1-1; as DNA is missing, the TRBD1 call by TCRdb cannot be tested. This CDR3 contains 14 residues. Per the germline V gene, CDR1 is SGHDT and CDR2 is YYEEEE. The CDR3 reads CASSYLQGHAEAFF.

The chain has TRBV7-8 and TRBJ1-2. CDR1 and CDR2 (germline): SGHVS, FQNEAQ. The CDR3 is 16 residues long. The CDR3 sequence is CASSPTTTQRFYGYTF.

The CDR3 sequence is CASSLFNLLLHADNEQFF. The chain couples TRBV28 to TRBJ2-1. This CDR3 region has 18 residues. Germline CDR1 MDHEN, CDR2 SYDVKM. The variable domain in full, completed from reference TRBV28 and TRBJ2-1, reads DVKVTQSSRYLVKRTGEKVFLECVQDMDHENMFWYRQDPGLGLRLIYFSYDVKMKEKGDIPEGYSVSREKKERFSLILESASTNQTSMYLCASSLFNLLLHADNEQFFGPGTRLTVL.

The chain uses TRBV7-8 and TRBJ2-4; the D call from TCRdb, TRBD2, cannot be confirmed without DNA. This CDR3 is built from 18 residues. Germline lookup yields CDR1 SGHVS and CDR2 FQNEAQ. CDR3 amino acids: CASSQGLAGSIAKNIQYF.

The chain carries TRBV12-3 or TRBV12-4 and TRBJ1-5. The CDR3 has 14 residues. CDR3 sequence reads: CASSLAGGAGAQHF.